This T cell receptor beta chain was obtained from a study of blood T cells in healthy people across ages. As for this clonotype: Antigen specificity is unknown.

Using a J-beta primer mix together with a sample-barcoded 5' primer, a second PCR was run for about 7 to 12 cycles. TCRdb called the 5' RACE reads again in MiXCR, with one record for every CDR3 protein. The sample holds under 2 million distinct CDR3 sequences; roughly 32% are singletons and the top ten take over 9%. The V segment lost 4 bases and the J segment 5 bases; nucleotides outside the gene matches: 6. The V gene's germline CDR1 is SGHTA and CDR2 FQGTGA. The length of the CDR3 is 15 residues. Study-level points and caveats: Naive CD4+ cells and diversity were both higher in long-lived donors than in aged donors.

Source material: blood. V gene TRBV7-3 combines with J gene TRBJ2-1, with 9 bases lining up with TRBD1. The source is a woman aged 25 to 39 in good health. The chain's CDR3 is CASSSRQGGHNEQFF. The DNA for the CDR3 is TGTGCCAGCAGCTCCCGACAGGGGGGGCACAATGAGCAGTTCTTC.